The clone carrying this TCR beta chain appeared a single time. The antigen is undetermined. This sample stems from a study of blood T cells in healthy people across ages. For the second PCR, which ran for roughly 7 to 11 cycles, a sample-barcoded 5' primer and a J-beta primer mix were used. In TCRdb, the 5' RACE reads were re-called with MiXCR into one record per CDR3 protein. The sample consists of more than 1,400,000 distinct CDR3 sequences, 40% to 50% of them appearing once. The study, taken as a whole, reports: The long-lived group displayed more naive CD4+ cells, plus higher diversity, than the aged donors did.

Source material: blood. This clonotype was obtained from a woman aged 18 to 35 in good health.

CDR3 DNA sequence: TGTGCCTGGCGGGGGGTGACAGATACGCAGTATTTT. Amino acids: CAWRGVTDTQYF. The V call is TRBV30, the J call TRBJ2-3; 7 bases fit TRBD2. Germline CDR1 reads GTSNPN; CDR2 reads SVGIG (reference sequence). The CDR3 contains 12 residues. The ends lost 5 bases at V and 3 bases at J; junction bases unmatched: 2.